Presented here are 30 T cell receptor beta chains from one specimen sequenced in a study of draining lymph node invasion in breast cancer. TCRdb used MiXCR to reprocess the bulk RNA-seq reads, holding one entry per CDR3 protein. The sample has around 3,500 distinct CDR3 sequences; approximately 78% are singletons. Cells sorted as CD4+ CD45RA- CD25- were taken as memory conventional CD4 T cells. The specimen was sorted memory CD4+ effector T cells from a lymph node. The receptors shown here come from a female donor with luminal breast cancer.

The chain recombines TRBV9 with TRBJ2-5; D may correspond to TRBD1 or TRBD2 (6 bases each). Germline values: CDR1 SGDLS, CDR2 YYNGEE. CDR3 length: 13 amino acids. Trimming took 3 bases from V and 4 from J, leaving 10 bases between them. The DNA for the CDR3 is TGTGCCAGCAGCGCCCCGGGGGCAGAGACCCAGTACTTC. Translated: CASSAPGAETQYF.

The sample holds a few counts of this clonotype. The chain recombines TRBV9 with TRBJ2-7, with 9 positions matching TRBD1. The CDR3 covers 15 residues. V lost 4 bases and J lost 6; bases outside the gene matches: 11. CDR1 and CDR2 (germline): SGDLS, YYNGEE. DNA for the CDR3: TGTGCCAGCAGCATTTCGGGACAGGGCCGAAGCGAGCAGTACTTC. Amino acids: CASSISGQGRSEQYF.

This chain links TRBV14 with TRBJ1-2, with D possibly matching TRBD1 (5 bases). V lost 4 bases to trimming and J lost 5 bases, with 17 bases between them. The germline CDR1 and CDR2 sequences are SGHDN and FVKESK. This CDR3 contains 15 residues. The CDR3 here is CASSPGPPEGYGYTF. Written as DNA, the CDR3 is TGTGCCAGCAGCCCAGGGCCCCCTGAGGGGTATGGCTACACCTTC.

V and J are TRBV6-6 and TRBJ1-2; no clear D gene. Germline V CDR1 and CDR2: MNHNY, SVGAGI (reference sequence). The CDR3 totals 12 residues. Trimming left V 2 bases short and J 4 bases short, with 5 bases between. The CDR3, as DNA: TGTGCCAGCAGTTACGTCAGCTATGGCTACACCTTC. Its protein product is CASSYVSYGYTF.

The CDR3 DNA reads TGTGCCACCAGCGTCCGACACCGGGACAGGGTCCTGTTTTTT. Amino acid sequence: CATSVRHRDRVLFF. This sequence joins TRBV15 and TRBJ2-2; 9 nucleotides match TRBD1. This CDR3 contains 14 residues. The V gene's germline CDR1 is LNHNV and CDR2 YYDKDF (reference sequence). The V segment lost 5 bases and the J segment 14 bases; nucleotides outside the gene matches: 12.

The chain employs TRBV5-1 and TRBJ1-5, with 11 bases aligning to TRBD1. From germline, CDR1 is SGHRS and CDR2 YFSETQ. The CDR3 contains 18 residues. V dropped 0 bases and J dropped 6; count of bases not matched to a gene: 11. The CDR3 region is CASSLAKDRGLRSQPQHF. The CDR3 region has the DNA TGCGCCAGCAGCTTGGCCAAGGACAGGGGGCTACGGTCTCAGCCCCAGCATTTT.

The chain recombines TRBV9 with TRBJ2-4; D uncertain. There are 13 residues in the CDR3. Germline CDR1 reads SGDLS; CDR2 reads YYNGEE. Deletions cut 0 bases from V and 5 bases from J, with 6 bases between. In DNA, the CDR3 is TGTGCCAGCAGCGTAGACGTGGAAAACATTCAGTACTTC. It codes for CASSVDVENIQYF.

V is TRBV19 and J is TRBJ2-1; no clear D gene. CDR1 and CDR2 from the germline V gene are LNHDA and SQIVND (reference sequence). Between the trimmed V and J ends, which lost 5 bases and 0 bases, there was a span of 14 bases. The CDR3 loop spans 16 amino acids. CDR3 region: CASSLTSTGSYNEQFF. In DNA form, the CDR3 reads TGTGCCAGTAGTCTTACCTCAACTGGCTCCTACAATGAGCAGTTCTTC.

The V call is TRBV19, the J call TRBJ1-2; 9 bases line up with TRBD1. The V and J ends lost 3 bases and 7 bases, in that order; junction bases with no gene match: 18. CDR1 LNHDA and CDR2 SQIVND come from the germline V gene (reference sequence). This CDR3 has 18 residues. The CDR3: CASSMFGGQGLLGVGYTF. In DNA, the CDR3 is TGTGCCAGTAGTATGTTTGGGGGACAGGGCCTTCTTGGAGTTGGCTACACCTTC.

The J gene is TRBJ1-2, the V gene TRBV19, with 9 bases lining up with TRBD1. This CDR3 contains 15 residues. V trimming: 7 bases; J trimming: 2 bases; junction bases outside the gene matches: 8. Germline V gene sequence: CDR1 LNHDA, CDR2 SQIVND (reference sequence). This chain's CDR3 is CASTTQGQGNYGYTF. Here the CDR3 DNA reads TGTGCCAGTACCACCCAGGGACAGGGAAACTATGGCTACACCTTC.

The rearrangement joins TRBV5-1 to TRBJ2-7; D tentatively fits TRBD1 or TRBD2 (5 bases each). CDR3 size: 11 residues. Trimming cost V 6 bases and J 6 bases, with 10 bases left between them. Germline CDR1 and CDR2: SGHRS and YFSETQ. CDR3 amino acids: CASTEGLEQYF. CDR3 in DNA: TGCGCCAGCACTGAGGGGCTCGAGCAGTACTTC.

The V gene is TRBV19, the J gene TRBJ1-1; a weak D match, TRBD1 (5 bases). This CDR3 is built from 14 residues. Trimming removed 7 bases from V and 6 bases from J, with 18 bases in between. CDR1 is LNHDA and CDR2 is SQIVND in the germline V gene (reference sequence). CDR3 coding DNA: TGTGCCAGTACCCCGGGGGACCTTGGGGCTGAAGCTTTCTTT. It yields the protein CASTPGDLGAEAFF. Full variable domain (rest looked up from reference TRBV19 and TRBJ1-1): DGGITQSPKYLFRKEGQNVTLSCEQNLNHDAMYWYRQDPGQGLRLIYYSQIVNDFQKGDIAEGYSVSREKKESFPLTVTSAQKNPTAFYLCASTPGDLGAEAFFGQGTRLTVV.

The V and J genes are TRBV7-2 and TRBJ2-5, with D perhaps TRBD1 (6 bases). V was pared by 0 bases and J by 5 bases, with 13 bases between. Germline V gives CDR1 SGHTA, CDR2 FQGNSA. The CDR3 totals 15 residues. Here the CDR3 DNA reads TGTGCCAGCAGCTTAGCGAGGGGGTTCGGGGAGACCCAGTACTTC. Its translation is CASSLARGFGETQYF.

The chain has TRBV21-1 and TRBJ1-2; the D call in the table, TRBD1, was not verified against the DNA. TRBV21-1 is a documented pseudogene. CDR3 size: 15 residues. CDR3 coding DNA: TGTGCCAGCAGCTATACGCGGGGGCTCGACTATGGCTACACCTTC. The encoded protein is CASSYTRGLDYGYTF.

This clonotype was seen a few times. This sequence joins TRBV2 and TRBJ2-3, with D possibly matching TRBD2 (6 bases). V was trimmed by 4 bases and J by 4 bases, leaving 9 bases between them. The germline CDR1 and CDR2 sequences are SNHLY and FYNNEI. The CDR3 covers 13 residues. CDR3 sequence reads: CASSGGVADTQYF. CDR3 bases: TGTGCCAGCAGTGGGGGGGTCGCAGATACGCAGTATTTT.

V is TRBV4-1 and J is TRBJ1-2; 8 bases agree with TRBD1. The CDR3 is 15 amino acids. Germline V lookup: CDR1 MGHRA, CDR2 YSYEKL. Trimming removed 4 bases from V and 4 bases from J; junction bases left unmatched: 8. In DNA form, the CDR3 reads TGCGCCAGCAGCCTCGGAAGGGGACAGGTCTATGGCTACACCTTC. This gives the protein CASSLGRGQVYGYTF.

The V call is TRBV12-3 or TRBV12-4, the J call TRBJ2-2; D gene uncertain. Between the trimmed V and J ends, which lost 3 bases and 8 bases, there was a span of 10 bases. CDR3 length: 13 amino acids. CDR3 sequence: CASSFRSLGELFF. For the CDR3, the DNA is TGTGCCAGCAGTTTCAGGTCCCTGGGGGAGCTGTTTTTT.

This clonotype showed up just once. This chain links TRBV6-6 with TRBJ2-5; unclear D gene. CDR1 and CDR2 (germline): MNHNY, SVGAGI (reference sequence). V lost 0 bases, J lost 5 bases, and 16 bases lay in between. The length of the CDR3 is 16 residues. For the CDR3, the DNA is TGTGCCAGCAGTTACTCGCGGCGGCAGGTTCAGGAGACCCAGTACTTC. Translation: CASSYSRRQVQETQYF.

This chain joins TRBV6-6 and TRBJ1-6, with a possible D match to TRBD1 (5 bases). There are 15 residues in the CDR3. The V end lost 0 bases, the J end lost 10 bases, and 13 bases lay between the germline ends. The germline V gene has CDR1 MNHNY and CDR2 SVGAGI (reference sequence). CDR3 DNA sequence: TGTGCCAGCAGTTACTCGATTGACGGGGGGTCACCCCTCCACTTT. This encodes CASSYSIDGGSPLHF.

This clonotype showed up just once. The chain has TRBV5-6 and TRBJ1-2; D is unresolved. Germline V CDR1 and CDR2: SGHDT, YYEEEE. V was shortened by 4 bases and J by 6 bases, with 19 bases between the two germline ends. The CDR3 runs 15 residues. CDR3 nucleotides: TGTGCCAGCAGCGAACCAGTGGGCCCGAAGGATGGCTACACCTTC. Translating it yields CASSEPVGPKDGYTF.

The CDR3 DNA sequence: TGCGCCAGCAGCCAAGGATGGTCGGAGAAGGAGACCCAGTACTTC. Translating it yields CASSQGWSEKETQYF. V usage is TRBV4-1 and J usage is TRBJ2-5; no clear D. The CDR3 is 15 amino acids. Germline V gene sequence: CDR1 MGHRA, CDR2 YSYEKL. Trimming took off 1 base at V and 5 bases at J, with 14 bases between the two ends.

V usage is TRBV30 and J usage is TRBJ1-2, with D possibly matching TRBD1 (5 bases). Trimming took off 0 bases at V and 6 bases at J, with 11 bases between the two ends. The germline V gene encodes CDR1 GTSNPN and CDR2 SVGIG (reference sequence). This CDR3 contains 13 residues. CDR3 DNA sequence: TGTGCCTGGAGTGTCCAGGGATGGAATGGCTACACCTTC. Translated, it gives CAWSVQGWNGYTF.

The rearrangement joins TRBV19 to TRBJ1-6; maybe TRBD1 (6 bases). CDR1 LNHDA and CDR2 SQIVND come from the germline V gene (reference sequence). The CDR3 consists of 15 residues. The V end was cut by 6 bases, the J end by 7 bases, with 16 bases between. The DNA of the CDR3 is TGTGCCAGTAGCAAAACAGGGATCGCCAATTCACCCCTCCACTTT. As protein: CASSKTGIANSPLHF.

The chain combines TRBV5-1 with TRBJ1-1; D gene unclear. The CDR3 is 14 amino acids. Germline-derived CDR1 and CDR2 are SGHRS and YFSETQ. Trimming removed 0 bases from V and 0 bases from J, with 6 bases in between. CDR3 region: CASSLGVMNTEAFF. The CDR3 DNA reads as TGCGCCAGCAGCTTGGGCGTAATGAACACTGAAGCTTTCTTT.

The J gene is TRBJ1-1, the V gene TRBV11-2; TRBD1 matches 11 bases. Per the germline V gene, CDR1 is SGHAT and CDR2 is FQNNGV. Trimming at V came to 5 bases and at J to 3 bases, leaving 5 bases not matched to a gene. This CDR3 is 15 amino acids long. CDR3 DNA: TGTGCCAGCAGCACTAGGGACAGGGGGGACACTGAAGCTTTCTTT. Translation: CASSTRDRGDTEAFF.

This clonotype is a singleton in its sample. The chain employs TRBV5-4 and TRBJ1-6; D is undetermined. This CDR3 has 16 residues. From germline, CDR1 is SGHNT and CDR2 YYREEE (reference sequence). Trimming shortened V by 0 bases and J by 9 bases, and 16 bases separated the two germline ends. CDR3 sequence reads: CASSLDPVGVGSPLHF. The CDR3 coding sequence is TGTGCCAGCAGCTTGGACCCCGTCGGGGTGGGTTCACCCCTCCACTTT.

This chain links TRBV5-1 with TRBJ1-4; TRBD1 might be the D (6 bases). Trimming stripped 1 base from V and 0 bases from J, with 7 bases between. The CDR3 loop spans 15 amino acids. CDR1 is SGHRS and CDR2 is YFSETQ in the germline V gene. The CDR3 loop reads CASSLRGSTNEKLFF. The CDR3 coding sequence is TGCGCCAGCAGCTTGAGGGGGTCAACTAATGAAAAACTGTTTTTT. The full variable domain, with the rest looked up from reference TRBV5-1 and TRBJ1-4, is KAGVTQTPRYLIKTRGQQVTLSCSPISGHRSVSWYQQTPGQGLQFLFEYFSETQRNKGNFPGRFSGRQFSNSRSEMNVSTLELGDSALYLCASSLRGSTNEKLFFGSGTQLSVL.

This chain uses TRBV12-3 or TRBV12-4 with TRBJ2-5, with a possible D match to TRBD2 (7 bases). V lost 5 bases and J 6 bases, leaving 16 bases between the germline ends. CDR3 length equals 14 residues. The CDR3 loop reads CASSLGGAQKTQYF. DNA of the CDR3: TGTGCCAGCAGTCTTGGGGGGGCCCAGAAGACCCAGTACTTC.

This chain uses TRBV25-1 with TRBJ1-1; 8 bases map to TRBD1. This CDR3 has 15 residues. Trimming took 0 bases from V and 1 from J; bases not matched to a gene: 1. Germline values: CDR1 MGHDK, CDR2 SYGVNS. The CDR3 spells CASSEYTGGNTEAFF. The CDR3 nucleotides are TGTGCCAGCAGTGAATATACAGGGGGGAACACTGAAGCTTTCTTT.

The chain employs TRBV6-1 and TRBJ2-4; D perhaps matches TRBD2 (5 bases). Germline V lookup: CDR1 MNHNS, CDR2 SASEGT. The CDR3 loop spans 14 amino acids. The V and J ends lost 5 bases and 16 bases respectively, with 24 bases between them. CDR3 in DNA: TGTGCCAGCAGTCCGGAGAGGCGGGTGAACATTCCCTACTTC. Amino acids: CASSPERRVNIPYF.